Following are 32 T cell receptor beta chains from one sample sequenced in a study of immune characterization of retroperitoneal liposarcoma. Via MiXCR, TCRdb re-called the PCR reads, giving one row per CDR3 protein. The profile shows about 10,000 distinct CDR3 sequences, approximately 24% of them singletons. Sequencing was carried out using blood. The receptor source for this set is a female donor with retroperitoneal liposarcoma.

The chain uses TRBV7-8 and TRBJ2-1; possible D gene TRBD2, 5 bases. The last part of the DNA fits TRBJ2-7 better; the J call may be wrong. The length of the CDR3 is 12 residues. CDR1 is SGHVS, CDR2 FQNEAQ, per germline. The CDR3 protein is CASSSSRGEQYF. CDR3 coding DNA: TGTGCCAGCAGCTCATCCCGGGGCGAGCAGTACTTC.

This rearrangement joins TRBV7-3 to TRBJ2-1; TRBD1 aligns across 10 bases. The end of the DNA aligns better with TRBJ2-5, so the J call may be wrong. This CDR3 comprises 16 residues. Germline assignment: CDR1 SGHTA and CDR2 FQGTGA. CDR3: CASSLGQGTSQETQYF. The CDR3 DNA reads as TGTGCCAGCAGCTTGGGACAGGGGACCTCTCAAGAGACCCAGTACTTC.

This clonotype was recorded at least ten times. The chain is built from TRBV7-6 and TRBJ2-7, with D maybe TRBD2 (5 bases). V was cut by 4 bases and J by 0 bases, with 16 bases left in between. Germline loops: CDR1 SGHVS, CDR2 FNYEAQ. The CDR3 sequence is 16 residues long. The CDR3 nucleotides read TGTGCCAGCAGCTCCGGTACGGGATATGGCTCCTACGAGCAGTACTTC. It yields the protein CASSSGTGYGSYEQYF.

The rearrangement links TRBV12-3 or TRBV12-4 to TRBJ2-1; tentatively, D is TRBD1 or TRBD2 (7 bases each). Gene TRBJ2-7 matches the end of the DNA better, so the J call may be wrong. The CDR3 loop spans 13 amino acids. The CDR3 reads CASGGDRTYEQYF. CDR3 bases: TGTGCCAGCGGGGGGGACAGAACCTACGAGCAGTACTTC.

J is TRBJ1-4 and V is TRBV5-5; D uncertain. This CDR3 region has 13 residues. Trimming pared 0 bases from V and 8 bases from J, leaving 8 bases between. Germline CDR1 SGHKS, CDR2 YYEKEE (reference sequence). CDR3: CASSLEGGEKLFF. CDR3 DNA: TGTGCCAGCAGCTTGGAGGGAGGGGAAAAACTGTTTTTT. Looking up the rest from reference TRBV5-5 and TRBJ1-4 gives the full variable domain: DAGVTQSPTHLIKTRGQQVTLRCSPISGHKSVSWYQQVLGQGPQFIFQYYEKEERGRGNFPDRFSARQFPNYSSELNVNALLLGDSALYLCASSLEGGEKLFFGSGTQLSVL.

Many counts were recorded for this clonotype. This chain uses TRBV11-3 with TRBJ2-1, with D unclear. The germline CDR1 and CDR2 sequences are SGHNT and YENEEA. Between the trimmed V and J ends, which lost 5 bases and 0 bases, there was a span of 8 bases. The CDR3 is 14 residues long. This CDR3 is CASSPLRSYNEQFF. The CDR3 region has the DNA TGTGCCAGCAGCCCCCTTCGCTCCTACAATGAGCAGTTCTTC.

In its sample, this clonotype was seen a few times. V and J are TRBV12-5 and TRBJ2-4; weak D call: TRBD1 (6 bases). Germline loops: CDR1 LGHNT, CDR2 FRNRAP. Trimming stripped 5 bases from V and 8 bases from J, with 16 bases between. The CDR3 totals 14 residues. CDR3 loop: CASGLDSPADIQYF. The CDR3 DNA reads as TGTGCTAGTGGTCTGGACAGCCCAGCGGACATTCAGTACTTC.

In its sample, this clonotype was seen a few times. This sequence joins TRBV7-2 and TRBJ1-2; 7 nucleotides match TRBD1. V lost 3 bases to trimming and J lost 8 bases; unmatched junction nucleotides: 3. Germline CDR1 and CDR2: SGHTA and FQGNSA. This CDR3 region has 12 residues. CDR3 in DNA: TGTGCCAGCAGCTTTACAGGGGACGGCTACACCTTC. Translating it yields CASSFTGDGYTF.

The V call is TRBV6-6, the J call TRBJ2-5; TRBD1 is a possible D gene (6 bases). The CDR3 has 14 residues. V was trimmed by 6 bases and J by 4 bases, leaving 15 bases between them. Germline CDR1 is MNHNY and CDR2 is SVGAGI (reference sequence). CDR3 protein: CASRASTGSETQYF. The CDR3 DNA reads TGTGCCAGCAGAGCCTCTACAGGGTCAGAGACCCAGTACTTC.

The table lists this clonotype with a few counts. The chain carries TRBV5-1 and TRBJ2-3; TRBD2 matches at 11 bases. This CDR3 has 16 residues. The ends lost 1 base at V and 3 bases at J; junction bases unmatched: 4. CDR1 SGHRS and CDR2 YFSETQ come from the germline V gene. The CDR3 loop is CASSLTSGSLTDTQYF. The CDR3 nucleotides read TGCGCCAGCAGCTTGACTAGCGGGAGTTTAACAGATACGCAGTATTTT.

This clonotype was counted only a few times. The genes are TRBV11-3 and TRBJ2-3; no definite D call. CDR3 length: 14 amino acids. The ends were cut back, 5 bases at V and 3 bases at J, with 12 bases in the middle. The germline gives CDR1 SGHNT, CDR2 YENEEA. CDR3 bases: TGTGCCAGCAGCCCTCGGAGTGGTACAGATACGCAGTATTTT. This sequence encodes CASSPRSGTDTQYF.

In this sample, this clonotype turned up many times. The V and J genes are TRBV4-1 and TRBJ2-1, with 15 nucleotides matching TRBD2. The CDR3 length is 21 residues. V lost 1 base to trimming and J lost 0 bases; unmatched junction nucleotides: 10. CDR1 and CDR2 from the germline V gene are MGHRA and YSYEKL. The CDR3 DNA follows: TGCGCCAGCAGCCAAGTAGGCGGACTAGCGGGAGGGAGTAGCTCCTACAATGAGCAGTTCTTC. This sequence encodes CASSQVGGLAGGSSSYNEQFF.

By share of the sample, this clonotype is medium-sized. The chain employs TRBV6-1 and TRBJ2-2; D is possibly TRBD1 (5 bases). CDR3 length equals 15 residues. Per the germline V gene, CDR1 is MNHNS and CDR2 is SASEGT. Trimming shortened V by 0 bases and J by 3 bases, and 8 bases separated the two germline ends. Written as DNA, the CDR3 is TGTGCCAGCAGTGAAGCAACAGGCCACACCGGGGAGCTGTTTTTT. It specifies CASSEATGHTGELFF.

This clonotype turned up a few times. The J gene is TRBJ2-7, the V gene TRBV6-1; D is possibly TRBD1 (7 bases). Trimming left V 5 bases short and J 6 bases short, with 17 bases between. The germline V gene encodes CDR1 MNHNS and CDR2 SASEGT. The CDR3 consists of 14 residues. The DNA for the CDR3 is TGTGCCAGCAGTCCGTGGGACTCAGGGGGCGAGCAGTACTTC. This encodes CASSPWDSGGEQYF.

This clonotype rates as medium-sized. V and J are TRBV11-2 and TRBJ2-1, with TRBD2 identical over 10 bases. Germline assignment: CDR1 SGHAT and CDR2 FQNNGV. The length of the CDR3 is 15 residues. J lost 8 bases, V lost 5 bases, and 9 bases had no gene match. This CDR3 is CASSQGPSGSYEQFF. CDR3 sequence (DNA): TGTGCCAGCAGCCAAGGGCCTAGCGGGAGCTATGAGCAGTTCTTC.

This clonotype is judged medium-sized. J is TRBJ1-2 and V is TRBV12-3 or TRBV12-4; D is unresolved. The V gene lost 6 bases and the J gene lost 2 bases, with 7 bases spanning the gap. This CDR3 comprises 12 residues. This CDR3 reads CASRETNYGYTF. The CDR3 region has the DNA TGTGCCAGCAGGGAGACGAACTATGGCTACACCTTC.

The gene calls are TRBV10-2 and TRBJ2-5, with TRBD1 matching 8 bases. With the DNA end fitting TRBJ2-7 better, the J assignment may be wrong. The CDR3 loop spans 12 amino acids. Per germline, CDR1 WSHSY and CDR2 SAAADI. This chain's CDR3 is CASRRGQGEQYF. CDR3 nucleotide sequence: TGCGCCAGCAGACGAGGACAGGGCGAGCAGTACTTC.

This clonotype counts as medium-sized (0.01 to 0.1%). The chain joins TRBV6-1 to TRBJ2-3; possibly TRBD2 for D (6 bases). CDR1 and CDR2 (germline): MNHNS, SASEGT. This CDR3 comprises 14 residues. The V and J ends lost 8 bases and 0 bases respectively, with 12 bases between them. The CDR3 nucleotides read TGTGCCAGCTGTCAGCGGGTGAGCACAGATACGCAGTATTTT. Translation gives CASCQRVSTDTQYF.

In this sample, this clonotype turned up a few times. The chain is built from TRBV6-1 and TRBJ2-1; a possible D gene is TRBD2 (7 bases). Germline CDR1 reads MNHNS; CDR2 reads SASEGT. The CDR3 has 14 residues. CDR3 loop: CVAGAGERGNEQFF. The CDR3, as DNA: TGTGTAGCCGGCGCGGGGGAGAGGGGGAATGAGCAGTTCTTC.

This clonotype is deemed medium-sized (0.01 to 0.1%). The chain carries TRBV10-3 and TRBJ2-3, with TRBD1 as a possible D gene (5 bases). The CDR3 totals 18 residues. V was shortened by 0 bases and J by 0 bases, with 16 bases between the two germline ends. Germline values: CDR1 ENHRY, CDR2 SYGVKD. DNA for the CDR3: TGTGCCATCAGTGAGTCACAGGAGCGTAGAGGTAGCACAGATACGCAGTATTTT. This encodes CAISESQERRGSTDTQYF.

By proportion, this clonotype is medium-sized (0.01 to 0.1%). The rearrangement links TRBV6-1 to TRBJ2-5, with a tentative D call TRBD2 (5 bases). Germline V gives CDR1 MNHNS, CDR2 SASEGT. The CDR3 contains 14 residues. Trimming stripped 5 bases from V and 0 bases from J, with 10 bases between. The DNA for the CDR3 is TGTGCCAGCAGTCTAACTAGGTACCAAGAGACCCAGTACTTC. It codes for CASSLTRYQETQYF.

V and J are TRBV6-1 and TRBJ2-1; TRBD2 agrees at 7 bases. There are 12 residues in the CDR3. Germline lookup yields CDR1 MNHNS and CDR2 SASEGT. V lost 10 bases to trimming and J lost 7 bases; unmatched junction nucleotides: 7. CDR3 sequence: CATREGWNEQFF. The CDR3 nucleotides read TGTGCCACGAGGGAGGGGTGGAATGAGCAGTTCTTC.

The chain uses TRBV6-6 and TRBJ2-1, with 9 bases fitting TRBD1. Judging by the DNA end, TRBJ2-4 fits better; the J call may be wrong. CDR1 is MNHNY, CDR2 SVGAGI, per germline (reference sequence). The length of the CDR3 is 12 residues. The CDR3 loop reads CASSRTGVDQYF. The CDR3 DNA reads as TGTGCCAGCAGTCGGACAGGGGTTGATCAGTACTTC.

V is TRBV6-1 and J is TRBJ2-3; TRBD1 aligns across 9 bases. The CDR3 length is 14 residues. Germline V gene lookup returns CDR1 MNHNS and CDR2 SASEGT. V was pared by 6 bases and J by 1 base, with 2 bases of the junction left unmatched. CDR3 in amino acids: CASRRDRGTDTQYF. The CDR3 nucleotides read TGTGCCAGCAGACGGGACAGGGGCACAGATACGCAGTATTTT.

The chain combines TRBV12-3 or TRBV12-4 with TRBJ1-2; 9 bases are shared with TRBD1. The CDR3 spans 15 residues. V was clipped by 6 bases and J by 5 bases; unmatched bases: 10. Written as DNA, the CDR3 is TGTGCCAGCAGATTCACAGGGGGCGAGAGGTATGGCTACACCTTC. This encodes CASRFTGGERYGYTF.

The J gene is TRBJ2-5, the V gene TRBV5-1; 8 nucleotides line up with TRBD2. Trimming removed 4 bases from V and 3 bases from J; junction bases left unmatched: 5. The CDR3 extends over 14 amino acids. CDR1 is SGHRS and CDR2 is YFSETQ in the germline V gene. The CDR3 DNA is TGCGCCAGCAGCCCCACAGCGGGAGAAGAGACCCAGTACTTC. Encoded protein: CASSPTAGEETQYF.

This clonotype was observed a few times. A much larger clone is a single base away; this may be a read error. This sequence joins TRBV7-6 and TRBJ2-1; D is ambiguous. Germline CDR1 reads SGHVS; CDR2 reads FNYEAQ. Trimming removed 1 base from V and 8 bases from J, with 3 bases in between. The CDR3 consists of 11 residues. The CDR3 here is CASSLGHEQFF. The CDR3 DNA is TGTGCCAGCAGCTTAGGCCATGAGCAGTTCTTC.

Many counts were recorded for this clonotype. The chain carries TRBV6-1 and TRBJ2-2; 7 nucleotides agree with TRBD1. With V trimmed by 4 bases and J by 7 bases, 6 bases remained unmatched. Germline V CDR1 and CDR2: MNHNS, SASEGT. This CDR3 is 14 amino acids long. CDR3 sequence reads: CASSGTGRVGELFF. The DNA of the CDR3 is TGTGCCAGCAGTGGGACAGGAAGGGTCGGGGAGCTGTTTTTT.

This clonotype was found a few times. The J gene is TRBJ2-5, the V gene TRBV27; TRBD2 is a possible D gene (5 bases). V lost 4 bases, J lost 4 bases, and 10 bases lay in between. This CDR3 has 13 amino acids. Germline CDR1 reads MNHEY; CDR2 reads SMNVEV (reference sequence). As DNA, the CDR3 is TGTGCCAGCAGTTGGACTCCTCTAGAGACCCAGTACTTC. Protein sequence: CASSWTPLETQYF.

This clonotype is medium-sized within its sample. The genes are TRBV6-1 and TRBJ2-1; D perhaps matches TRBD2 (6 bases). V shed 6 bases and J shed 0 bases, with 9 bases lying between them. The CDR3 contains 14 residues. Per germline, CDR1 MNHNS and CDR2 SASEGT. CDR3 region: CASRDGSSYNEQFF. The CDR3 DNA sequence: TGTGCCAGCAGGGACGGGAGCTCCTACAATGAGCAGTTCTTC.

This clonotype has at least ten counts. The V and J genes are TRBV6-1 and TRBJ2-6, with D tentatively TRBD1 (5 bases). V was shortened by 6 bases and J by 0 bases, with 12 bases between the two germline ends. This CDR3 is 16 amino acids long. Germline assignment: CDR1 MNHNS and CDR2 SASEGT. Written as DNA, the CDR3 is TGTGCCAGCAGCCAGGGATGGACCTCTGGGGCCAACGTCCTGACTTTC. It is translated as CASSQGWTSGANVLTF.

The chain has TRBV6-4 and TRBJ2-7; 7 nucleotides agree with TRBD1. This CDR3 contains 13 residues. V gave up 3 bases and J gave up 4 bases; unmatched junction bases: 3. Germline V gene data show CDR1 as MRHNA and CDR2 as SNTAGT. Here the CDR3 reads CASSENRGYEQYF. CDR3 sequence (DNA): TGTGCCAGCAGTGAGAACAGGGGTTACGAGCAGTACTTC.